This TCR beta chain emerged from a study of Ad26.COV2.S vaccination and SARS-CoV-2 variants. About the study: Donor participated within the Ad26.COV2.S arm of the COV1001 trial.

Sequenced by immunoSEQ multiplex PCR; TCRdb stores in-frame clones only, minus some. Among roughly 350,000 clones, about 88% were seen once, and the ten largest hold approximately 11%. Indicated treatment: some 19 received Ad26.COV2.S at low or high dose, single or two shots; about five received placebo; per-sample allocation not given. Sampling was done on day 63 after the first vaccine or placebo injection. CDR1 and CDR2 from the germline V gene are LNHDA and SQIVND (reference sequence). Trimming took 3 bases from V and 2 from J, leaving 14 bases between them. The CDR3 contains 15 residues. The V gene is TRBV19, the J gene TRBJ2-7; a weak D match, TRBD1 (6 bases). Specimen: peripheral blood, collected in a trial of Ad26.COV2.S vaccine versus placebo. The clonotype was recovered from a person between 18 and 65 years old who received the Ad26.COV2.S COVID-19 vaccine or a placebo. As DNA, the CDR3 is TGTGCCAGTAGTATCACGGACAGCGAAACCTACGAGCAGTACTTC. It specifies CASSITDSETYEQYF.